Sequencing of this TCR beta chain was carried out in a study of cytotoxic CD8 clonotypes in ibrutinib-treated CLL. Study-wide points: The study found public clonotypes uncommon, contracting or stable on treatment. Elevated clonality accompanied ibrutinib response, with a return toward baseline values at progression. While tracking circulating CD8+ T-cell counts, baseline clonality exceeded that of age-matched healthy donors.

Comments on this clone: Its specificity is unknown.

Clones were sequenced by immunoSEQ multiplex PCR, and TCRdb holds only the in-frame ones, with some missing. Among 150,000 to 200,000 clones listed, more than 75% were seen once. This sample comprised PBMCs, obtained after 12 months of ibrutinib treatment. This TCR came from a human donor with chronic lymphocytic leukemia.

CDR3 nucleotide sequence: TGCGCCAGCAGCTTAACAAGCGGGGCTTGGGATGAGCAGTTCTTC. Encoded protein: CASSLTSGAWDEQFF. V and J are TRBV5-1 and TRBJ2-1; 7 bases fit TRBD2. Germline CDR1 and CDR2: SGHRS and YFSETQ. The J segment lost 8 bases and the V segment lost 2 bases, leaving 10 bases of the junction unmatched. The CDR3 is made up of 15 amino acids.